These T cell receptor beta chains were read from a single sample in a study of cytomegalovirus exposure and HLA in healthy donors. Repertoires were generated with immunoSEQ multiplex PCR, while TCRdb's copy carries only in-frame clones and drops some. The sample has about 220,000 clones; 82% are singletons. The sample taken for sequencing was PBMCs. These TCRs come from a middle-aged man in good health and CMV-seropositive. Both conserved end residues are part of each CDR3. The D gene is left open where the match is weak. Rows may omit the clone size; those that give it use once, few, many or a size class.

cdr3_nt cdr3_aa j_call d_call v_call clone_size
TGTGCCAGCAGTCCAGGGGGAAACTCACCCCTCCACTTT CASSPGGNSPLHF TRBJ1-6 TRBD1 TRBV25-1 -
TGTGCCAGCAGAGCCAATATCGGGACAGGGGGCTACGAGCAGTACTTC CASRANIGTGGYEQYF TRBJ2-7 TRBD1 TRBV28 -
TGTGCCAGCAGTGAATTTGGGCACATGAGCTCCTACAATGAGCAGTTCTTC CASSEFGHMSSYNEQFF TRBJ2-1 - TRBV6-1 -
TGTGCCTGGAGTGGGGGACTTAATACGCAGTATTTT CAWSGGLNTQYF TRBJ2-3 - TRBV30 -
TGTGCCAGCAGTTACCTAGCGGGAGTGGGGGAAAACATTCAGTACTTC CASSYLAGVGENIQYF TRBJ2-4 TRBD2 TRBV6-6 -
TGTGCCAGCAGTTCCCTTAGGGCACAGGGAAGGAACTATGGCTACACCTTC CASSSLRAQGRNYGYTF TRBJ1-2 - TRBV27 once
TGTGCCAGCAGAGGGACAGGGAATAGCAATCAGCCCCAGCATTTT CASRGTGNSNQPQHF TRBJ1-5 TRBD1 TRBV2 -
TGCGCCAGCAGTGACAGGGAGGAACAGCCCCAGCATTTT CASSDREEQPQHF TRBJ1-5 - TRBV10-2 -
TGTGCCAGCAGCTTAGGACCCAGGGAGACCCAGTACTTC CASSLGPRETQYF TRBJ2-5 - TRBV11-2 -
TGTGCCAGCAGCCCGGGGAACTCCTACAATGAGCAGTTCTTC CASSPGNSYNEQFF TRBJ2-1 - TRBV2 few
TGTGCCAGCAGCCACGGACAGGGCGTTAGTGGCTACACCTTC CASSHGQGVSGYTF TRBJ1-2 TRBD1 TRBV7-9 -
TGTGCCAGTATGCCCAGGTATAACACCGGGGAGCTGTTTTTT CASMPRYNTGELFF TRBJ2-2 - TRBV19 -
TGCGCCAGCAGCTCTCAGGTGGGCACTGAAGCTTTCTTT CASSSQVGTEAFF TRBJ1-1 - TRBV5-1 once
TGTGCCAGCAGCTTAGCGCTGGGTAGCGGGAGGGCAACTAGGAATGAGCAGTTCTTC CASSLALGSGRATRNEQFF TRBJ2-1 TRBD2 TRBV7-9 -
TGTGCCAGCAGCTCGCCGGATCTCACGGGCACTGAAGCTTTCTTT CASSSPDLTGTEAFF TRBJ1-1 - TRBV7-9 -
TGTGCCAGCAGCTTAGCGGGGGGGCTCTCTGGAAACACCATATATTTT CASSLAGGLSGNTIYF TRBJ1-3 - TRBV7-6 -
TGTGCCAGCAGTTTATCGCACGGGACTCTCTACAATGAGCAGTTCTTC CASSLSHGTLYNEQFF TRBJ2-1 - TRBV27 -
TGTGCCTGGAGTGCAGGGTCCGGGGCCAACGTCCTGACTTTC CAWSAGSGANVLTF TRBJ2-6 - TRBV30 -
TGTGCCAGCAGCTTATTGGGACAGGAAAACATTCAGTACTTC CASSLLGQENIQYF TRBJ2-4 TRBD1 TRBV11-3 -
TGTGCCAGCAGCAACAGGGGAGTCCTGACTTTC CASSNRGVLTF TRBJ2-6 TRBD1 TRBV6-5 -
TGTGCCAGCAGCGATGGACTAGCGGGAGCTACGCAGTATTTT CASSDGLAGATQYF TRBJ2-3 TRBD2 TRBV13 -
TGTGCCAGCAGCTTGGACAGCCACGAGCAGTACTTC CASSLDSHEQYF TRBJ2-7 - TRBV5-4 -
TGCGCCAGCAGCTCTTCAGGGGGCCTAGGCACTGAAGCTTTCTTT CASSSSGGLGTEAFF TRBJ1-1 TRBD1 TRBV5-1 -
TGTGCCAGCAGCTTACCGGAACAGGGTAACTATGGCTACACCTTC CASSLPEQGNYGYTF TRBJ1-2 - TRBV7-9 -
TGTGCCAGTAGTGGGACAGGCAATCAGCCCCAGCATTTT CASSGTGNQPQHF TRBJ1-5 TRBD1 TRBV19 -
TGTGCCAGCAGGGGGGCCTCCCTTTTGCGGCCCCAGCATTTT CASRGASLLRPQHF TRBJ1-5 - TRBV6-1 -
TGTGCCAGCAGGTTCGGGATGAACACTGAAGCTTTCTTT CASRFGMNTEAFF TRBJ1-1 - TRBV2 -
TGTGCCAGCAGTCGATACAGGGGCAATGAGCAGTTCTTC CASSRYRGNEQFF TRBJ2-1 TRBD1 TRBV2 once
TGCGCCAGCAGTCGTCCGGACAGGGGATACAGCAATCAGCCCCAGCATTTT CASSRPDRGYSNQPQHF TRBJ1-5 TRBD1 TRBV23-1 -
TGCAGTGCTTTAGTGGCTTTCTTT CSALVAFF TRBJ1-1 - TRBV20-1 few
TGTGCCAGCAGGCGGACAGGGGTGGAGACCCAGTACTTC CASRRTGVETQYF TRBJ2-5 TRBD1 TRBV6-5 -
TGTGCCAGCAGCGTAGACGGGAACACTGAAGCTTTCTTT CASSVDGNTEAFF TRBJ1-1 - TRBV9 -
TGTGCCAGCAGCTTACTACAGTCTGAGCAGTTCTTC CASSLLQSEQFF TRBJ2-1 - TRBV7-6 -
TGTGCCAGCAGCTCAGATCCGGGACTAGCGGGAGGGCTGGCAGATACGCAGTATTTT CASSSDPGLAGGLADTQYF TRBJ2-3 TRBD2 TRBV7-2 -
TGTGCCAGCAGCCAAGATCGGGGGGCCTACAATGAGCAGTTCTTC CASSQDRGAYNEQFF TRBJ2-1 TRBD2 TRBV4-2 -
TGTGCCAGCAGCTTGGGTGGGACTAGCGGTACCGGGGAGCTGTTTTTT CASSLGGTSGTGELFF TRBJ2-2 TRBD2 TRBV5-4 -
TGTGCCAGTAATATAGCAGTGAACACCGGGGAGCTGTTTTTT CASNIAVNTGELFF TRBJ2-2 - TRBV19 -
TGTGCCAGCTCACCGGGACTAGCGGGAGGATTTCTCATCTACGAGCAGTACTTC CASSPGLAGGFLIYEQYF TRBJ2-7 TRBD2 TRBV18 -
TGTGCCAGCAGTTCAGGTGGAGGGGCGCCGAACACTGAAGCTTTCTTT CASSSGGGAPNTEAFF TRBJ1-1 - TRBV27 few
TGCGCCAGCAGCCAAGACTATGCAGGGTTATCCTACGAGCAGTACTTC CASSQDYAGLSYEQYF TRBJ2-7 - TRBV4-1 -
TGTGCCAGCAGTGAAGAGGGACACCAAACTAGCACAGATACGCAGTATTTT CASSEEGHQTSTDTQYF TRBJ2-3 - TRBV6-1 once
TGTGCTAGCAGCGGGGGGTCAAATCGGGAGACCCAGTACTTC CASSGGSNRETQYF TRBJ2-5 TRBD2 TRBV7-7 -
TGTGCCAGCAGCCCACTCTCCAGGACAGGGGGCACAGATACGCAGTATTTT CASSPLSRTGGTDTQYF TRBJ2-3 TRBD1 TRBV7-9 -
TGTGCCACCAGCAGAGATGGGACTAGCGGGCTAATCTCCTACAATGAGCAGTTCTTC CATSRDGTSGLISYNEQFF TRBJ2-1 TRBD2 TRBV15 once